The entry below gives a single TCR beta chain sequence along with its context. In its sample, this clone was seen a few times. Its antigen target is currently unknown. No base quality values were provided; no much bigger clone lies one nucleotide off. Reading the label with the study, this specimen's treatment or condition is: preoperative locoregional IRX-2 cytokine immunotherapy. The samples were obtained from a phase Ib study in which preoperative, locoregional IRX-2 cytokine immunotherapy intended to prime immune responses was tested. The donors were early-stage breast cancer patients who were given IRX-2 prior to surgery. The library was obtained by the immunoSEQ multiplex PCR assay. TCRdb took this table from immuneACCESS and kept in-frame rearrangements with V and J called. Such tables lack part of the clones; where checked against another copy, unresolved V genes explain under half of the gap, and the rest is unexplained. Present in this sample are more than 20,000 clones, about 68% of which were seen just once. 6% to 8.5% of the sample lies in the top ten.

CDR1 LNHDA and CDR2 SQIVND were looked up in the germline V gene (reference sequence). Compared with germline, V lacks 7 bases and J lacks 5 bases; bases without a gene match: 5. The CDR3 sequence holds 14 residues, the cysteine and phenylalanine included. CDR3 DNA is the only sequence kept; it has 42 bases, read in frame from the first base. This sample stems from a study of preoperative IRX-2 immunotherapy in early breast cancer (dated by TCRdb to between 2019 and 2020). The source was lymph node tissue, collected after IRX-2 immunotherapy. The chain links TRBV19 with TRBJ1-4; TRBD1 agrees with 9 junctional bases. The sequence was obtained from a human donor with breast cancer. The DNA sequence is given as TGTGCCAGTATTCCCGGGACAGGGAATGAAAAACTGTTTTTT. This gives the protein CASIPGTGNEKLFF. Here the CDR3 is joined to the reference TRBV19 and TRBJ1-4 genes, and the full variable domain is: DGGITQSPKYLFRKEGQNVTLSCEQNLNHDAMYWYRQDPGQGLRLIYYSQIVNDFQKGDIAEGYSVSREKKESFPLTVTSAQKNPTAFYLCASIPGTGNEKLFFGSGTQLSVL.